These 18 T cell receptor beta chains were sequenced from one sample in a study of cytomegalovirus exposure and HLA in healthy donors. The assay was immunoSEQ multiplex PCR, and TCRdb's table has in-frame clones only and misses some. The sample consists of 45,000 or so clones, 93% of them appearing once. The material sequenced was PBMCs. The receptor source for this set is a woman under 30 in good health and CMV-seronegative.

This clone was detected only once. The chain couples TRBV4-1 to TRBJ1-4; D ambiguous. CDR1 is MGHRA and CDR2 is YSYEKL in the germline V gene. The CDR3 extends over 16 amino acids. Trimming took off 0 bases at V and 4 bases at J, with 12 bases between the two ends. CDR3 nucleotides: TGCGCCAGCAGCCAAGATCATCGTGAGGTTAATGAAAAACTGTTTTTT. It encodes CASSQDHREVNEKLFF.

The chain recombines TRBV19 with TRBJ2-3; TRBD1 matches 10 bases. Germline trimming cut 3 bases from V and 6 bases from J; bases unmatched to any gene: 6. CDR1 is LNHDA, CDR2 SQIVND, per germline (reference sequence). This CDR3 is 15 amino acids long. The CDR3 sequence: CASSIRTGGMDTQYF. CDR3 nucleotide sequence: TGTGCCAGTAGTATTAGGACAGGGGGAATGGATACGCAGTATTTT.

This clone was observed a single time. CDR3 sequence: CASSFSVYSGANVLTF. The CDR3 DNA is TGTGCCAGTAGTTTTTCCGTTTACTCTGGGGCCAACGTCCTGACTTTC. The chain carries TRBV19 and TRBJ2-6; D gene ambiguous. Germline V lookup: CDR1 LNHDA, CDR2 SQIVND (reference sequence). Trimming removed 5 bases from V and 0 bases from J, with 11 bases in between. The CDR3 has 16 residues.

The chain combines TRBV29-1 with TRBJ1-1; 8 nucleotides match TRBD1. V was pared by 6 bases and J by 1 base, with 1 base of the junction left unmatched. The CDR3 length is 12 residues. CDR1 is SQVTM, CDR2 ANQGSEA, per germline. CDR3 in DNA: TGCAGCGTAGACAGGGGGAACACTGAAGCTTTCTTT. Its protein product is CSVDRGNTEAFF. The full variable domain, completed using reference TRBV29-1 and TRBJ1-1, is SAVISQKPSRDICQRGTSLTIQCQVDSQVTMMFWYRQQPGQSLTLIATANQGSEATYESGFVIDKFPISRPNLTFSTLTVSNMSPEDSSIYLCSVDRGNTEAFFGQGTRLTVV.

The chain has TRBV27 and TRBJ2-7; TRBD2 aligns across 11 bases. The CDR3 spans 15 residues. V shed 3 bases and J 0 bases; nucleotides not matched to a gene: 1. Germline V CDR1 and CDR2: MNHEY, SMNVEV (reference sequence). The DNA of the CDR3 is TGTGCCAGCAGTTTGGGGACTAGCGGCTCCTACGAGCAGTACTTC. This translates into CASSLGTSGSYEQYF.

The chain employs TRBV28 and TRBJ1-6, with TRBD1 as a possible D gene (5 bases). The CDR3 extends over 17 amino acids. Germline CDR1 is MDHEN and CDR2 is SYDVKM. V gave up 5 bases and J gave up 7 bases, with 21 bases separating them. The CDR3 DNA sequence: TGTGCCAGCAGTCCCCTGGGGGGTCCCACAATAAATTCACCCCTCCACTTT. It translates to CASSPLGGPTINSPLHF.

The V and J genes are TRBV5-4 and TRBJ1-3, with TRBD1 as a possible D gene (5 bases). Between the trimmed V and J ends, which lost 1 base and 4 bases, there was a span of 9 bases. This CDR3 contains 14 residues. Germline CDR1 is SGHNT and CDR2 is YYREEE (reference sequence). CDR3 coding DNA: TGTGCCAGCAGCTTGCCAGGGTTAGGAAACACCATATATTTT. This translates into CASSLPGLGNTIYF.

The gene calls are TRBV30 and TRBJ1-1; 9 nucleotides line up with TRBD1. The CDR3 is made up of 14 amino acids. After removal of 3 bases from V and 5 bases from J, the junction contained 7 bases not matched to a gene. Germline V gene lookup returns CDR1 GTSNPN and CDR2 SVGIG (reference sequence). The CDR3: CAWSRDRGLTEAFF. CDR3 nucleotides: TGTGCCTGGAGCCGAGACAGGGGGTTGACTGAAGCTTTCTTT.

The chain uses TRBV11-2 and TRBJ2-7; D remains ambiguous. Trimming took 5 bases from V and 6 from J, leaving 14 bases between them. This CDR3 comprises 13 residues. Germline CDR1 and CDR2: SGHAT and FQNNGV. CDR3 sequence reads: CASSPSLGGEQYF. CDR3 nucleotide sequence: TGTGCCAGCAGCCCCAGTCTAGGCGGCGAGCAGTACTTC.

The chain has TRBV2 and TRBJ2-7, with a possible D match to TRBD2 (5 bases). V gave up 7 bases and J gave up 0 bases, with 13 bases separating them. Germline V CDR1 and CDR2: SNHLY, FYNNEI. The CDR3 runs to 14 residues. This CDR3 reads CASIASLSSYEQYF. As DNA, the CDR3 is TGTGCCAGCATAGCGTCCCTTAGCTCCTACGAGCAGTACTTC.

This chain links TRBV6-4 with TRBJ2-1; 9 positions match TRBD1. The germline V gene encodes CDR1 MRHNA and CDR2 SNTAGT. The V gene end was trimmed by 5 bases and the J gene end by 4 bases; junction bases not matched to a gene: 6. The CDR3 spans 15 residues. The CDR3 loop is CASSPGTGKYNEQFF. CDR3 DNA sequence: TGTGCCAGCAGTCCCGGGACAGGGAAATACAATGAGCAGTTCTTC.

In DNA, the CDR3 is TGTGCCAGCAGCTTATCAATTCTAAGCACAGATACGCAGTATTTT. Amino acids: CASSLSILSTDTQYF. V and J are TRBV11-2 and TRBJ2-3; no definite D call. This CDR3 is 15 amino acids long. Germline V gene lookup returns CDR1 SGHAT and CDR2 FQNNGV. Trimming cost V 2 bases and J 0 bases, with 9 bases left between them.

J is TRBJ2-7 and V is TRBV19; 8 nucleotides align to TRBD1. The germline V gene encodes CDR1 LNHDA and CDR2 SQIVND (reference sequence). After removal of 4 bases from V and 3 bases from J, the junction contained 8 bases not matched to a gene. There are 15 residues in the CDR3. CDR3 region: CASSTRAGGSYEQYF. The CDR3, as DNA: TGTGCCAGTAGTACCCGTGCAGGGGGCAGCTACGAGCAGTACTTC.

The chain has TRBV5-6 and TRBJ1-1; no firm D call. Deletions cut 1 base from V and 8 bases from J, with 12 bases between. The CDR3 runs 13 residues. Germline values: CDR1 SGHDT, CDR2 YYEEEE. This CDR3 is CASSLFTGSEAFF. The CDR3 bases are TGTGCCAGCAGCTTGTTCACGGGGTCCGAAGCTTTCTTT.

V and J are TRBV9 and TRBJ2-5; D may be TRBD1 (5 bases). Trimming took off 4 bases at V and 1 base at J, with 14 bases between the two ends. Germline V gene sequence: CDR1 SGDLS, CDR2 YYNGEE. The CDR3 is 15 amino acids. CDR3 loop: CASSQVAGPQETQYF. In nucleotides, the CDR3 is TGTGCCAGCAGCCAAGTGGCAGGGCCCCAAGAGACCCAGTACTTC.

The chain combines TRBV5-1 with TRBJ1-1; D remains unclear. Germline V gives CDR1 SGHRS, CDR2 YFSETQ. V lost 0 bases and J lost 2, with 8 bases in between. This CDR3 has 14 amino acids. The CDR3 is CASSLDTVNTEAFF. The CDR3 nucleotides read TGCGCCAGCAGCTTGGACACAGTAAACACTGAAGCTTTCTTT.

The chain uses TRBV5-6 and TRBJ2-5, with 15 positions matching TRBD2. This CDR3 contains 14 residues. V lost 5 bases, J lost 7 bases, and 3 bases stayed unmatched. Germline V gene lookup returns CDR1 SGHDT and CDR2 YYEEEE. The CDR3 spells CASRSGLAGGTQYF. In DNA form, the CDR3 reads TGTGCCAGCAGATCGGGACTAGCGGGAGGGACCCAGTACTTC. Looking up the rest from reference TRBV5-6 and TRBJ2-5 gives the full variable domain: DAGVTQSPTHLIKTRGQQVTLRCSPKSGHDTVSWYQQALGQGPQFIFQYYEEEERQRGNFPDRFSGHQFPNYSSELNVNALLLGDSALYLCASRSGLAGGTQYFGPGTRLLVL.

The V gene is TRBV11-2, the J gene TRBJ2-1, with D unclear. Per germline, CDR1 SGHAT and CDR2 FQNNGV. This CDR3 has 15 amino acids. The V end lost 1 base, the J end lost 0 bases, and 7 bases lay between the germline ends. Here the CDR3 reads CASSLVSSSYNEQFF. The CDR3, as DNA: TGTGCCAGCAGCTTAGTATCGAGCTCCTACAATGAGCAGTTCTTC.